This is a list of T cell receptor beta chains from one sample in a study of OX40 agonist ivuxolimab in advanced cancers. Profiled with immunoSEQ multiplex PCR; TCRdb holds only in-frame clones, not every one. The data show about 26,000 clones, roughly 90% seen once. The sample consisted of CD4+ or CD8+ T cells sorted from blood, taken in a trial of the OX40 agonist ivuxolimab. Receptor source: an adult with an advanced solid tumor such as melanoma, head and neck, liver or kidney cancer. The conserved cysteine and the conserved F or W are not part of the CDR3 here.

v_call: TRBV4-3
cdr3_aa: ASSQDPIVEKLF

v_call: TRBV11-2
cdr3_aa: ASSLAGGNEQF

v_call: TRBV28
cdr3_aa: ASSSGTGKNEQY

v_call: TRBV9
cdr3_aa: ASSVGRDEHNEQF

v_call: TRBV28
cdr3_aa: ASSQRTSGGETQY

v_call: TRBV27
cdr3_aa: ASSSGTGGASGNQPQH

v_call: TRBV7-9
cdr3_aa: ASSPTGFSYNEQF

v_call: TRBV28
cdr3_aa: ASSRYTDTQY

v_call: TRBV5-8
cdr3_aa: ASSFGLAGADTQY

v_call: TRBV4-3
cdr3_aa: ASSQDGEGYT

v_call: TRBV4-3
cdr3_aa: ASSQDLESAANYGYT

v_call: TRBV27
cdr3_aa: ASSQAGHTNTGELF

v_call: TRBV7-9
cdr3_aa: ASSRDGQGDEQY

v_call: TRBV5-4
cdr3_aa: ASSSSGTLLTQY

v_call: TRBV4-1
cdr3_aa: ASSLTGGVQPQH

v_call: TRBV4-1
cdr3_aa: ASSQEWRPGSNQPQH

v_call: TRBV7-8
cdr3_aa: ASSSSIFEQY

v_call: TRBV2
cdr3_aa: ASSLRLAVSYNEQF

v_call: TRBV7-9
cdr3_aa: ASSLYGGGAMNTEAF

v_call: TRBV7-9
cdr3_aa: ASSLGGNSNQPQH

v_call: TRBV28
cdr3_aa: ATRFGYEKLF

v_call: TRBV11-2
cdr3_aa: ASSLDTWELF

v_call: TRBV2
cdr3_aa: ASISTRTGSKTEAF

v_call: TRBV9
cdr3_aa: ASSVWGANTGELF

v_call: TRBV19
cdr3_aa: ATRGTYEQY

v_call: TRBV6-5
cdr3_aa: ASSRGVLDNYGYT

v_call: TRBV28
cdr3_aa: AIKQVGDGEKLF

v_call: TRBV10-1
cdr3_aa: ASSEPKRLLFNTEAF

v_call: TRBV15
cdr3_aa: ATSRDPTSGNEQF

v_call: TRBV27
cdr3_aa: ASSFRTNTEAF

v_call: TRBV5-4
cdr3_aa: ASSSSPGTGYYGYT

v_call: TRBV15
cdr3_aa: ATSRVGTVPLEQY

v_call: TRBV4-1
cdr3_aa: ASSQGSASFTEAF

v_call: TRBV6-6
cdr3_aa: ASSAAGGLDEQF

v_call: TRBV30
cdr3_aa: AWSGPTGGSYGYT

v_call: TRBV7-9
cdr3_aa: ASSLGAGMDTIY

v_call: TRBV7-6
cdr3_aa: ASSLVTQLLDNEQF

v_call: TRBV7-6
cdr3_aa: ASSLEADRAEAF

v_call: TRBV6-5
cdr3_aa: ASTTGYFTEAF

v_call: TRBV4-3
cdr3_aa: ASSLFPGSYEQY

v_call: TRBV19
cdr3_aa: ASSFGLAAPETQY

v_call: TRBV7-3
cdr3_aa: ASSSMTGALRSPLRPQH

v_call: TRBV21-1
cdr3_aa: ASSTPPGCEQY

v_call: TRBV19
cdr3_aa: ASSLLSGNIQY

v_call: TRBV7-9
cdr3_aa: ASSFRNSYEQY